The next 17 T cell receptor beta chains were all read from a single sample in a study of PD-1 blockade in classical Hodgkin lymphoma. Time point defined: cycle 4 day 1 (C4D1), after about 6 weeks of nivolumab. All patients experienced relapse after autologous stem cell transplantation, and brentuximab vedotin exposure was variable. The assay was immunoSEQ multiplex PCR, and TCRdb's table has in-frame clones only and misses some. The table lists 50,000 to 65,000 clones, 85% to 95% of them singletons. The sequencing used peripheral blood mononuclear cells (PBMCs), collected before the fourth cycle of nivolumab. The receptors originated from a human donor with classical Hodgkin lymphoma.

The gene calls are TRBV28 and TRBJ2-1; D gene uncertain. The CDR3 is 12 residues long. Looked up from germline, CDR1 is MDHEN and CDR2 is SYDVKM. V gave up 5 bases and J gave up 3 bases, with 5 bases separating them. The CDR3 DNA sequence: TGTGCCAGCAGTGTTGACTACAATGAGCAGTTCTTC. This sequence encodes CASSVDYNEQFF.

This chain joins TRBV28 and TRBJ1-3, with D uncertain. The ends were cut back, 5 bases at V and 8 bases at J, with 10 bases in the middle. The CDR3 consists of 12 residues. Germline V gene sequence: CDR1 MDHEN, CDR2 SYDVKM. The CDR3, as DNA: TGTGCCAGCAGTCTCCCCGGGTACACCATATATTTT. Its translation: CASSLPGYTIYF.

The count of this clone is one. The rearrangement uses TRBV5-6 and TRBJ1-2; D call uncertain. V was shortened by 0 bases and J by 6 bases, with 18 bases between the two germline ends. Germline CDR1 reads SGHDT; CDR2 reads YYEEEE. The CDR3 is 16 residues long. The CDR3 nucleotides are TGTGCCAGCAGCTTGGCTGGGGTTCGGGTTTCGCATGGCTACACCTTC. It encodes CASSLAGVRVSHGYTF.

This rearrangement joins TRBV7-6 to TRBJ1-2; TRBD1 matches at 8 bases. This CDR3 has 15 amino acids. Germline CDR1 is SGHVS and CDR2 is FNYEAQ. The V and J ends lost 1 base and 4 bases, in that order; junction bases with no gene match: 5. The CDR3 loop is CASSLEAGGGYGYTF. CDR3 coding DNA: TGTGCCAGCAGCTTAGAGGCAGGGGGCGGCTATGGCTACACCTTC.

A note on this clone: Compared with germline, one end of the junction differs, possibly owing to a read error. V usage is TRBV7-7 and J usage is TRBJ2-1; no clear D. Germline lookup yields CDR1 SSHAT and CDR2 FNYEAQ (reference sequence). CDR3 length: 15 residues. This CDR3 reads CASSFDASSYNEQFF. The CDR3 DNA follows: TGTGCTAGCAGCTTCGATGCTAGCTCCTACAATGAGCAGTTCTTC.

The chain links TRBV30 to TRBJ2-7; D might be TRBD2 (6 bases). The CDR3 is made up of 15 amino acids. Deletions cut 2 bases from V and 1 base from J, with 15 bases between. The germline CDR1 and CDR2 sequences are GTSNPN and SVGIG (reference sequence). The CDR3 nucleotides are TGTGCCTGGAGTCCCCACGGCGGGGTATCCTACGAGCAGTACTTC. Encoded protein: CAWSPHGGVSYEQYF.

The genes are TRBV7-9 and TRBJ2-7; 13 bases align to TRBD2. CDR1 is SEHNR and CDR2 is FQNEAQ in the germline V gene (reference sequence). The CDR3 is 16 amino acids. V lost 5 bases to trimming and J lost 5 bases; unmatched junction nucleotides: 9. The DNA of the CDR3 is TGTGCCAGCAGCGCGCCGGGACTAGCGGGGATCGACGAGCAGTACTTC. This codes for CASSAPGLAGIDEQYF.

The J gene is TRBJ2-1, the V gene TRBV7-8; a weak D match, TRBD1 (5 bases). CDR3 length: 14 amino acids. Trimming removed 5 bases at V and 7 bases at J, with 15 bases between. The V gene's germline CDR1 is SGHVS and CDR2 FQNEAQ. The CDR3 DNA sequence: TGTGCCAGCAGCATTCCAGGGTTTCAAAATGAGCAGTTCTTC. It codes for CASSIPGFQNEQFF.

The chain uses TRBV6-5 and TRBJ2-2, with D possibly TRBD1 on 6 matching bases. With 11 bases removed from V and 0 bases from J, the gap between germline ends came to 13 bases. Looked up from germline, CDR1 is MNHEY and CDR2 is SVGAGI. The CDR3 consists of 14 residues. CDR3 region: CAGKGQSNTGELFF. In nucleotides, the CDR3 is TGTGCCGGGAAAGGACAGTCGAACACCGGGGAGCTGTTTTTT.

Comments on this clone: Other DNA sequences in this specimen translate into the identical CDR3. The J gene is TRBJ2-7, the V gene TRBV10-2; D tentatively fits TRBD1 or TRBD2 (5 bases each). The CDR3 extends over 19 amino acids. V was cut by 0 bases and J by 3 bases, with 24 bases left in between. In germline, CDR1 is WSHSY, CDR2 SAAADI. The CDR3: CASSESSLSSRGPFYEQYF. The CDR3 coding sequence is TGCGCCAGCAGTGAGTCGAGTCTGAGCTCTCGGGGCCCTTTCTACGAGCAGTACTTC.

The chain joins TRBV7-5 to TRBJ2-1; the table assigns TRBD1, which was not confirmed against the DNA. TRBV7-5 is shown as a pseudogene. The length of the CDR3 is 14 residues. CDR3 in DNA: TGTGTCAGAAGCACCAGGGGCAGCTACAATGAGCAGTTCTTC. Encoded protein: CVRSTRGSYNEQFF.

This sequence joins TRBV5-4 and TRBJ2-3, with D possibly matching TRBD2 (6 bases). The length of the CDR3 is 13 residues. V lost 1 base, J lost 4 bases, and 7 bases lay in between. CDR1 SGHNT and CDR2 YYREEE come from the germline V gene (reference sequence). As DNA, the CDR3 is TGTGCCAGCAGCTTGTGGGGGGCAGATACGCAGTATTTT. This codes for CASSLWGADTQYF.

Only one count was recorded for this clone. This sequence joins TRBV5-4 and TRBJ1-2; D is perhaps TRBD1 (6 bases). Trimming removed 0 bases at V and 4 bases at J, with 16 bases between. This CDR3 spans 16 amino acids. CDR1 and CDR2 (germline): SGHNT, YYREEE (reference sequence). CDR3 protein: CASSLVRQGPPYGYTF. DNA of the CDR3: TGTGCCAGCAGCTTGGTACGTCAGGGGCCCCCCTATGGCTACACCTTC.

The V gene is TRBV19, the J gene TRBJ2-1; D is perhaps TRBD1 or TRBD2 (6 bases each). The CDR3 is 16 amino acids. Germline V gives CDR1 LNHDA, CDR2 SQIVND (reference sequence). Trimming took off 2 bases at V and 4 bases at J, with 15 bases between the two ends. CDR3 residues: CASSIRTGALYNEQFF. CDR3 bases: TGTGCCAGTAGTATAAGAACGGGGGCCCTTTACAATGAGCAGTTCTTC.

This chain uses TRBV11-3 with TRBJ2-2, with TRBD2 identical over 9 bases. V was clipped by 9 bases and J by 4 bases; unmatched bases: 12. The CDR3 is 16 amino acids. Germline-derived CDR1 and CDR2 are SGHNT and YENEEA. The CDR3: CASGAGGLGGTGELFF. In DNA, the CDR3 is TGTGCCAGTGGAGCGGGAGGACTCGGGGGCACCGGGGAGCTGTTTTTT.

This chain uses TRBV5-4 with TRBJ2-5; 9 bases map to TRBD2. Germline CDR1 SGHNT, CDR2 YYREEE (reference sequence). The CDR3 covers 13 residues. With V trimmed by 2 bases and J by 5 bases, 1 base remained unmatched. The CDR3 region is CASSLGTSETQYF. The DNA of the CDR3 is TGTGCCAGCAGCTTAGGGACTAGCGAGACCCAGTACTTC.

The chain couples TRBV28 to TRBJ2-2; tentatively, D is TRBD2 (6 bases). Germline lookup yields CDR1 MDHEN and CDR2 SYDVKM. Trimming pared 5 bases from V and 3 bases from J, leaving 16 bases between. The CDR3 loop spans 16 amino acids. The CDR3 region is CASSPKTSFYTGELFF. The CDR3 DNA reads TGTGCCAGCAGTCCAAAGACTAGTTTCTACACCGGGGAGCTGTTTTTT.